This T cell receptor beta chain was sequenced in a study of CD8+ T cells in alopecia areata. Whole-study results and caveats: Lesional scalp exceeded normal scalp in clonality, especially in alopecia totalis/universalis.

The CDR3 totals 13 residues. Per germline, CDR1 LNHDA and CDR2 SQIVND (reference sequence). Trimming removed 5 bases at V and 8 bases at J, with 14 bases between. For this clone: Its antigen remains unknown.

Following RNA extraction, reverse transcription yielded cDNA that acted as the sequencing template. Measured with immunoSEQ multiplex PCR; TCRdb has only the in-frame clones, and not every one. The data show approximately 180,000 clones, roughly 63% seen once. The study team obtained lesional scalp punch biopsies and peripheral blood from alopecia areata patients. This TCR derives from a human donor with alopecia areata. Sequencing used CD4+ T cells sorted from blood, obtained at week 0. The chain joins TRBV19 to TRBJ2-3, with D perhaps assigned TRBD1 or TRBD2 (5 bases each). The DNA of the CDR3 is TGTGCCAGTAGTGGGAGACAGTGGACTACGCAGTATTTT. Amino acid sequence: CASSGRQWTTQYF.